This TCR beta chain comes out of a study of radiotherapy plus CTLA-4 blockade in lung cancer. The wider study: Patients showed objective responses in 15% to 20% of cases and disease control in roughly 30%.

Germline V gene sequence: CDR1 LNHNV, CDR2 YYDKDF (reference sequence). CDR3 size: 13 residues. V lost 5 bases and J lost 14, with 20 bases in between. Profiled with immunoSEQ multiplex PCR; TCRdb holds only in-frame clones, not every one. The table lists 50,000 to 60,000 clones, roughly four fifths of them singletons. The rearrangement joins TRBV15 to TRBJ2-3, with D possibly matching TRBD2 (6 bases). The sample consisted of peripheral blood, taken from a patient treated with radiotherapy plus ipilimumab. The receptor comes from a human donor with non-small cell lung cancer whose response to radiotherapy plus ipilimumab could not be evaluated. The CDR3 coding sequence is TGTGCCACCAGCCTATCCGGGACTGGGGTTGGGTATTTT. The encoded protein is CATSLSGTGVGYF.